What follows are 21 T cell receptor beta chains derived from one specimen sequenced in a study of cytomegalovirus exposure and HLA in healthy donors. In the PCR, 60 Vbeta and 13 Jbeta primers were used. Method: immunoSEQ multiplex PCR; TCRdb's copy keeps in-frame clones and lacks some. The data show 95,000 to 100,000 clones, around 85% seen once. The specimen was PBMCs. These receptors were obtained from a man aged 30-40 years in good health and CMV-seronegative.

V and J are TRBV6-5 and TRBJ2-2; 7 nucleotides align to TRBD2. With V trimmed by 6 bases and J by 4 bases, 2 bases remained unmatched. This CDR3 is built from 13 residues. CDR1 and CDR2 (germline): MNHEY, SVGAGI. CDR3 DNA sequence: TGTGCCAGCAGCGGACTAGGCACCGGGGAGCTGTTTTTT. Its protein product is CASSGLGTGELFF.

The gene calls are TRBV30 and TRBJ1-2; a weak D match, TRBD1 (5 bases). Germline V CDR1 and CDR2: GTSNPN, SVGIG (reference sequence). Trimming took off 3 bases at V and 4 bases at J, with 15 bases between the two ends. This CDR3 is 14 amino acids long. The CDR3 loop reads CAWSRGTETYGYTF. The CDR3 nucleotides read TGTGCCTGGAGCCGCGGGACCGAGACCTATGGCTACACCTTC.

Here the CDR3 reads CSVATRTYSTDTQYF. In nucleotides, the CDR3 is TGCAGCGTTGCTACCCGGACATATAGCACAGATACGCAGTATTTT. The rearrangement links TRBV29-1 to TRBJ2-3, with D perhaps TRBD1 (5 bases). The V gene's germline CDR1 is SQVTM and CDR2 ANQGSEA. Trimming stripped 4 bases from V and 0 bases from J, with 14 bases between. This CDR3 has 15 amino acids.

V and J are TRBV30 and TRBJ1-6, with D possibly matching TRBD1 (5 bases). The ends were cut back, 6 bases at V and 4 bases at J, with 13 bases in the middle. Germline CDR1 GTSNPN, CDR2 SVGIG (reference sequence). The CDR3 is 14 residues long. CDR3 DNA sequence: TGTGCCTGTACCCCCGGGGGGTATAATTCACCCCTCCACTTT. This sequence encodes CACTPGGYNSPLHF.

The V gene is TRBV5-1, the J gene TRBJ2-3, with TRBD2 matching 9 bases. V trimming: 0 bases; J trimming: 1 base; junction bases outside the gene matches: 3. Germline V gene data show CDR1 as SGHRS and CDR2 as YFSETQ. The CDR3 contains 16 residues. The CDR3 region has the DNA TGCGCCAGCAGCTTGGGGGCTAGCGGGGGCACAGATACGCAGTATTTT. This codes for CASSLGASGGTDTQYF.

This rearrangement joins TRBV6-1 to TRBJ2-1; 10 bases line up with TRBD2. Germline V gene data show CDR1 as MNHNS and CDR2 as SASEGT. V shed 1 base and J 8 bases; nucleotides not matched to a gene: 5. The CDR3 runs to 15 residues. Here the CDR3 reads CASSEEASGSDEQFF. DNA for the CDR3: TGTGCCAGCAGTGAAGAAGCTAGCGGGAGTGATGAGCAGTTCTTC.

The chain links TRBV7-9 to TRBJ2-3; TRBD1 might be the D (6 bases). The V gene lost 7 bases and the J gene lost 2 bases, with 25 bases spanning the gap. Germline values: CDR1 SEHNR, CDR2 FQNEAQ (reference sequence). This CDR3 contains 18 residues. The CDR3 sequence: CASTPGVVFGRPTDTQYF. CDR3 nucleotide sequence: TGTGCCAGCACCCCAGGGGTTGTTTTCGGCCGCCCCACAGATACGCAGTATTTT.

The rearrangement links TRBV2 to TRBJ1-6; 9 bases are a match to TRBD1. The CDR3 runs to 14 residues. From germline, CDR1 is SNHLY and CDR2 FYNNEI. The junction had 5 bases not matched to a gene; V was cut back by 5 bases and J by 9 bases. CDR3: CASSPGQGGSPLHF. As DNA, the CDR3 is TGTGCCAGCAGTCCGGGACAGGGTGGTTCACCCCTCCACTTT.

This chain joins TRBV19 and TRBJ2-2, with TRBD2 matching 7 bases. Germline loops: CDR1 LNHDA, CDR2 SQIVND (reference sequence). The CDR3 sequence is 15 residues long. V was pared by 7 bases and J by 8 bases, with 13 bases of the junction left unmatched. The CDR3 sequence is CASIPRLAVAGELFF. CDR3 coding DNA: TGTGCCAGTATCCCGAGACTAGCAGTCGCTGGGGAGCTGTTTTTT. Based on the CDR3 plus reference TRBV19 and TRBJ2-2, the full variable domain is DGGITQSPKYLFRKEGQNVTLSCEQNLNHDAMYWYRQDPGQGLRLIYYSQIVNDFQKGDIAEGYSVSREKKESFPLTVTSAQKNPTAFYLCASIPRLAVAGELFFGEGSRLTVL.

V usage is TRBV27 and J usage is TRBJ1-1, with a possible D match to TRBD1 (6 bases). Germline loops: CDR1 MNHEY, CDR2 SMNVEV (reference sequence). V lost 6 bases and J 2 bases, leaving 10 bases between the germline ends. The CDR3 totals 13 residues. In DNA form, the CDR3 reads TGTGCCAGCAGCCAACAGGGTAACACTGAAGCTTTCTTT. This sequence encodes CASSQQGNTEAFF.

The chain joins TRBV11-2 to TRBJ2-3; a possible D gene is TRBD2 (5 bases). The germline V gene has CDR1 SGHAT and CDR2 FQNNGV. The CDR3 covers 15 residues. V was trimmed by 6 bases and J by 2 bases, leaving 15 bases between them. CDR3 nucleotides: TGTGCCAGCAGTCCCCGGGGAGCTCCCACAGATACGCAGTATTTT. Protein product: CASSPRGAPTDTQYF.

V and J are TRBV7-3 and TRBJ2-2, with 7 bases that match TRBD2. The trim removed 5 bases at V and 6 bases at J, leaving 6 bases unmatched. Per the germline V gene, CDR1 is SGHTA and CDR2 is FQGTGA. The CDR3 covers 14 residues. CDR3 protein: CASSPRGGAGELFF. CDR3 in DNA: TGTGCCAGCAGCCCCCGTGGGGGGGCCGGGGAGCTGTTTTTT. Drawing the rest from reference TRBV7-3 and TRBJ2-2, the complete variable domain is GAGVSQTPSNKVTEKGKYVELRCDPISGHTALYWYRQSLGQGPEFLIYFQGTGAADDSGLPNDRFFAVRPEGSVSTLKIQRTERGDSAVYLCASSPRGGAGELFFGEGSRLTVL.

This sequence joins TRBV6-4 and TRBJ2-1; 8 nucleotides agree with TRBD1. This CDR3 spans 15 amino acids. Germline loops: CDR1 MRHNA, CDR2 SNTAGT. J gave up 1 base and V 6 bases, and 5 bases lay outside the gene matches. CDR3 region: CASSLWDRSYNEQFF. The CDR3 nucleotides read TGTGCCAGCAGCCTTTGGGACAGGTCCTACAATGAGCAGTTCTTC.

This chain links TRBV6-6 with TRBJ1-6; 9 positions agree with TRBD1. J gave up 6 bases and V 6 bases, and 6 bases lay outside the gene matches. Germline V gene sequence: CDR1 MNHNY, CDR2 SVGAGI (reference sequence). The CDR3 covers 15 residues. The CDR3 reads CASRPPGQGNSPLHF. In DNA form, the CDR3 reads TGTGCCAGCAGACCGCCGGGACAGGGTAATTCACCCCTCCACTTT.

This clone was seen just once. The V gene is TRBV4-3, the J gene TRBJ2-1; 7 bases map to TRBD1. Germline trimming cut 0 bases from V and 1 base from J; bases unmatched to any gene: 9. Per the germline V gene, CDR1 is LGHNA and CDR2 is YSLEER. The CDR3 covers 18 residues. CDR3 protein: CASSQDALDRESYNEQFF. The CDR3 bases are TGCGCCAGCAGCCAAGATGCCCTCGACAGGGAATCCTACAATGAGCAGTTCTTC.

V is TRBV6-1 and J is TRBJ1-5, with D perhaps matching TRBD1 (5 bases). Per germline, CDR1 MNHNS and CDR2 SASEGT. Trimming cost V 1 base and J 6 bases, with 13 bases left between them. The CDR3 spans 15 residues. The CDR3, as DNA: TGTGCCAGCAGTGAAGAGGACGGGGGAATTCAGCCCCAGCATTTT. Protein product: CASSEEDGGIQPQHF.

The CDR3 DNA is TGTGCCAGCAGACCCCGGACAGGGTCTAATTCACCCCTCCACTTT. Translated, it gives CASRPRTGSNSPLHF. The chain employs TRBV2 and TRBJ1-6, with 8 bases aligning to TRBD1. Germline CDR1 SNHLY, CDR2 FYNNEI. The CDR3 spans 15 residues. The ends lost 6 bases at V and 6 bases at J; junction bases unmatched: 7.

The chain is built from TRBV6-5 and TRBJ2-1; 7 bases fit TRBD2. V gave up 2 bases and J gave up 1 base; unmatched junction bases: 5. The germline CDR1 and CDR2 sequences are MNHEY and SVGAGI. The CDR3 covers 16 residues. CDR3 loop: CASSYRASGSYNEQFF. The CDR3 DNA sequence: TGTGCCAGCAGTTACCGGGCTAGCGGTTCCTACAATGAGCAGTTCTTC.

The chain links TRBV11-2 to TRBJ1-2; maybe TRBD1 (6 bases). CDR3 size: 13 residues. V lost 5 bases, J lost 8 bases, and 15 bases lay in between. The germline V gene encodes CDR1 SGHAT and CDR2 FQNNGV. The CDR3 reads CASSLTGLKGYTF. The CDR3 DNA reads TGTGCCAGCAGCCTGACAGGCCTGAAGGGCTACACCTTC.

The chain links TRBV5-4 to TRBJ2-1, with D unresolved. Germline CDR1 is SGHNT and CDR2 is YYREEE (reference sequence). This CDR3 contains 13 residues. The V end lost 0 bases, the J end lost 10 bases, and 11 bases lay between the germline ends. The CDR3 nucleotides are TGTGCCAGCAGCTTGGTGGCTACCGGGGAGCAGTTCTTC. Its protein is CASSLVATGEQFF.

The CDR3 region is CASSIWLAGVHNEQFF. As DNA, the CDR3 is TGTGCCAGTAGTATTTGGCTAGCGGGAGTGCACAATGAGCAGTTCTTC. The chain combines TRBV19 with TRBJ2-1; 10 nucleotides match TRBD2. The CDR3 runs to 16 residues. Germline V gives CDR1 LNHDA, CDR2 SQIVND (reference sequence). The trim removed 3 bases at V and 5 bases at J, leaving 7 bases unmatched.